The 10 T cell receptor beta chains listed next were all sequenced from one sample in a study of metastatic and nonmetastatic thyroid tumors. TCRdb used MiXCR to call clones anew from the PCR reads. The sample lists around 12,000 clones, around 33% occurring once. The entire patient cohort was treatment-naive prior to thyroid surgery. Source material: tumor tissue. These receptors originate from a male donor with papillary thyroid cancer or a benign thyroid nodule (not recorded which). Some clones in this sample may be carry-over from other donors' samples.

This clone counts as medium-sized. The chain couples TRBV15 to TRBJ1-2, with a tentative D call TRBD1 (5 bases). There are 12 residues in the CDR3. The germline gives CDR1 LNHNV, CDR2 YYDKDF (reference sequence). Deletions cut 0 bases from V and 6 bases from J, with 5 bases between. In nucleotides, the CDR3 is TGTGCCACCAGCAGAGAGGGGGATGGCTACACCTTC. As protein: CATSREGDGYTF.

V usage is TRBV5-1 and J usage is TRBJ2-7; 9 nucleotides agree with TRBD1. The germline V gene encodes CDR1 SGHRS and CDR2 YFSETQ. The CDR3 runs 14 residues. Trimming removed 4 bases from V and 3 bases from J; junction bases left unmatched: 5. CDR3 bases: TGCGCCAGCAGCCAACGGACAGGGGACTACGAGCAGTACTTC. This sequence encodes CASSQRTGDYEQYF.

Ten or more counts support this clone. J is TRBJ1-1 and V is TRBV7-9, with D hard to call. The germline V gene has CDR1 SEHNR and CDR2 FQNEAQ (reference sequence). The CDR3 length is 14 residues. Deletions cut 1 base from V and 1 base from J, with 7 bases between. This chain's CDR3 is CASSLVRGNTEAFF. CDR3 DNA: TGTGCCAGCAGCTTAGTTCGGGGGAACACTGAAGCTTTCTTT.

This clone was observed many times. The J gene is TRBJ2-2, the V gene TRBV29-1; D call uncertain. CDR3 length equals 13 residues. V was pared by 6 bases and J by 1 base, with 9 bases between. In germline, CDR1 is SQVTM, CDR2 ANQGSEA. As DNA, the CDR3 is TGCAGCGTGAAACAGATGAACACCGGGGAGCTGTTTTTT. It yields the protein CSVKQMNTGELFF.

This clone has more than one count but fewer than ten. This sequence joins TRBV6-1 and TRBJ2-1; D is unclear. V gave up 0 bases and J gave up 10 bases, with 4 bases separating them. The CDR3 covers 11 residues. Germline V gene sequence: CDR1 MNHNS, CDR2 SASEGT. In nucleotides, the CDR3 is TGTGCCAGCAGTGAAGCCGAGGAGCAGTTCTTC. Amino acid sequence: CASSEAEEQFF.

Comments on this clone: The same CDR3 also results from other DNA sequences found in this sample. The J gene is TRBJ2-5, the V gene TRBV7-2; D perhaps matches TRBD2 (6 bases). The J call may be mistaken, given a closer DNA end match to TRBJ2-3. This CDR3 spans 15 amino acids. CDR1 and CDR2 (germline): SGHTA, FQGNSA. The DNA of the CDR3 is TGTGCCAGCAGCTTATCTTGGGGACTCCAAGAGACCCAGTATTTT. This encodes CASSLSWGLQETQYF.

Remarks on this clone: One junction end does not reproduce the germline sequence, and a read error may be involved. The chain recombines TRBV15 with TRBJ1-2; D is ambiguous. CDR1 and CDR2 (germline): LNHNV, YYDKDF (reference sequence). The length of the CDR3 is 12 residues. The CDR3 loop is CASSRVVDGYTF. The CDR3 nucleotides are TGTGCCTCCAGCAGAGTGGTGGATGGCTACACCTTC.

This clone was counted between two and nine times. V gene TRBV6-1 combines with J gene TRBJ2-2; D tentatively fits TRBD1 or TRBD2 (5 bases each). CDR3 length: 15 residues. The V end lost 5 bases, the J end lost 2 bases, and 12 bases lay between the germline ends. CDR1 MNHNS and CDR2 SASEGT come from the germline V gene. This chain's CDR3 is CASSPPGGNTGELFF. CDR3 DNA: TGTGCCAGCAGTCCTCCTGGGGGAAACACCGGGGAGCTGTTTTTT.

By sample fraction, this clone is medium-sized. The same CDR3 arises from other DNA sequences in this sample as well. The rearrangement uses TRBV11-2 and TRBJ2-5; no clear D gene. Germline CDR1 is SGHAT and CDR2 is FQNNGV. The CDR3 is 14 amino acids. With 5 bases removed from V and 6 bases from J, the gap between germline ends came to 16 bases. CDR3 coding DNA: TGTGCCAGCAGCAACTCAGTTGGTCGAAAGACCCAGTACTTC. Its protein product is CASSNSVGRKTQYF.

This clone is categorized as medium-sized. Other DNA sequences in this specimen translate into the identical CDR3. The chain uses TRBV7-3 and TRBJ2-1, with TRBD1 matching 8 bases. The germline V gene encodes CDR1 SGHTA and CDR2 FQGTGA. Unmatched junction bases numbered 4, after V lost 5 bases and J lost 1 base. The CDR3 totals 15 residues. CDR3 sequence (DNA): TGTGCCAGCAGCCTAAGACAGGGGTCCTACAATGAGCAGTTCTTC. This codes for CASSLRQGSYNEQFF.